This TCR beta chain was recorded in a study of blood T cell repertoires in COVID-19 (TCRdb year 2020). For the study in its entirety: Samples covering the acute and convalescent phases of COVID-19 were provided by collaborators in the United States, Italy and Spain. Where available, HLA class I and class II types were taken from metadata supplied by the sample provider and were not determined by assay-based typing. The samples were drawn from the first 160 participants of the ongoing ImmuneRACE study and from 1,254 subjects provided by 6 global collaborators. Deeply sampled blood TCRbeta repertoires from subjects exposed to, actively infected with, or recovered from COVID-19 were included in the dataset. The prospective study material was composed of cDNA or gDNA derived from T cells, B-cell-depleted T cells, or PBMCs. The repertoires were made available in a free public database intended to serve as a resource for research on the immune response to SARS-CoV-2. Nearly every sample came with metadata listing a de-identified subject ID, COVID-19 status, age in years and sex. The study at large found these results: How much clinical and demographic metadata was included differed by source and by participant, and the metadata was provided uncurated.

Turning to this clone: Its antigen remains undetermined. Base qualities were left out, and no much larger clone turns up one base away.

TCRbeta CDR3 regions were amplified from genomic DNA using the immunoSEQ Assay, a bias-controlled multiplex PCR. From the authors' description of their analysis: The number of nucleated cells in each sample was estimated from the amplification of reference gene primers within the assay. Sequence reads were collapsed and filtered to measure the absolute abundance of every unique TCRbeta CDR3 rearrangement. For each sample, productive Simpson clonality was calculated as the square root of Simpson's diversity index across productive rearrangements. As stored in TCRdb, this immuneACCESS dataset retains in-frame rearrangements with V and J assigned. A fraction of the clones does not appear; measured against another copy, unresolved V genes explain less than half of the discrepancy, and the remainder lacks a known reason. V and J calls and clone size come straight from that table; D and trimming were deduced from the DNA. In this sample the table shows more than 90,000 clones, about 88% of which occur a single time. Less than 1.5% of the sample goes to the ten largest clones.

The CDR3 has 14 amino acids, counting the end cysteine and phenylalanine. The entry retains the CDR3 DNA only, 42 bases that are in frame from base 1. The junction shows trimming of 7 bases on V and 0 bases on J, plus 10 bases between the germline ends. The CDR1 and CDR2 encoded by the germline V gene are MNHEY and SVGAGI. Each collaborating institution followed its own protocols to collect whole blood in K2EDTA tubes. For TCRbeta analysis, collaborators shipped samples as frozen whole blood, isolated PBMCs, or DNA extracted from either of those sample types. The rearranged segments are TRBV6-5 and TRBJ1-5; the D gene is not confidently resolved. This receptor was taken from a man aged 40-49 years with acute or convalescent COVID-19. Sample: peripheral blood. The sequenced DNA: TGTGCCAGCAATCGACACTTTAGCAATCAGCCCCAGCATTTT. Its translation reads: CASNRHFSNQPQHF.